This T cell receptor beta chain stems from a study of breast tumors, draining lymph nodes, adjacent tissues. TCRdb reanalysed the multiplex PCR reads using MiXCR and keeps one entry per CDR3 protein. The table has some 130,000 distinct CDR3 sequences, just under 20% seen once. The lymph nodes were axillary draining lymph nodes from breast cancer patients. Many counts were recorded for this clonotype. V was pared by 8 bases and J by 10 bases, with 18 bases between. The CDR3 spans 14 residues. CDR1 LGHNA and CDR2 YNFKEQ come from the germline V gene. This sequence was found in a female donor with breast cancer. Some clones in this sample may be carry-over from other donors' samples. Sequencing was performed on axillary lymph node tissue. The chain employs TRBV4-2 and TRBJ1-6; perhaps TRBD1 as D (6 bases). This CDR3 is CASAEQGLGSPLHF. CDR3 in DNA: TGTGCCAGCGCTGAACAGGGCTTGGGGTCACCCCTCCACTTT.